Presented here are 4 T cell receptor beta chains from one specimen sequenced in a study of blood T cells in healthy people across ages. Primers used in a second PCR of roughly 7 to 12 cycles were a sample-barcoded 5' primer and a J-beta primer mix. TCRdb reanalysed the 5' RACE reads using MiXCR and keeps one entry per CDR3 protein. Here the sample spans around 1,500,000 distinct CDR3 sequences, roughly 30% being singletons. The material sequenced was blood. The receptors shown here come from a woman aged 25-40 years in good health.

This clonotype was detected many times. The rearrangement joins TRBV5-6 to TRBJ2-1, with 9 bases lining up with TRBD2. From germline, CDR1 is SGHDT and CDR2 YYEEEE. J was trimmed by 6 bases and V by 4 bases; bases with no gene match: 11. The CDR3 is made up of 16 amino acids. The CDR3 reads CASSPDWGLATNEQFF. For the CDR3, the DNA is TGTGCCAGCAGCCCCGATTGGGGACTAGCAACCAATGAGCAGTTCTTC.

The CDR3 nucleotides are TGCAGCGTTGAACACCTGGGGGGCTACACCTTC. This gives the protein CSVEHLGGYTF. The V call is TRBV29-1, the J call TRBJ1-2; no reliable D call. CDR1 and CDR2 from the germline V gene are SQVTM and ANQGSEA. This CDR3 region has 11 residues. V was shortened by 2 bases and J by 8 bases, with 9 bases between the two germline ends.

This clonotype occurred many times. The chain combines TRBV28 with TRBJ2-5; 9 bases agree with TRBD1. CDR3 length: 14 residues. From germline, CDR1 is MDHEN and CDR2 SYDVKM. V was clipped by 7 bases and J by 4 bases; unmatched bases: 7. CDR3 nucleotides: TGTGCCAGCATCCCACCGACAGGGGGAGAGACCCAGTACTTC. This translates into CASIPPTGGETQYF.

In its sample, this clonotype was seen many times. The chain recombines TRBV4-3 with TRBJ2-7; 8 nucleotides line up with TRBD2. The CDR3 sequence is 13 residues long. V trimming: 3 bases; J trimming: 5 bases; junction bases outside the gene matches: 3. Germline V gives CDR1 LGHNA, CDR2 YSLEER. The CDR3 nucleotides read TGCGCCAGCAGCCAGACTAGCGACGACGAGCAGTACTTC. Translation: CASSQTSDDEQYF.